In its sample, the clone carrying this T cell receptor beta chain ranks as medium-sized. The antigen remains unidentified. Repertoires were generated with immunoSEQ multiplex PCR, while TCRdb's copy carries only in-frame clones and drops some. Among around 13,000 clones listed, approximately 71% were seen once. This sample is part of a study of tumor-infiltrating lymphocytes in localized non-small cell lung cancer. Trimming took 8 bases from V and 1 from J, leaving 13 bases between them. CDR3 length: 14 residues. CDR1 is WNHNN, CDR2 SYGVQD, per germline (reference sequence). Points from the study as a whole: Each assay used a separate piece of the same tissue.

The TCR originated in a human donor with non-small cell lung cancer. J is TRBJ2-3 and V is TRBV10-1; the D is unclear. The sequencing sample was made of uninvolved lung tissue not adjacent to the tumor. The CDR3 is CASRIMDGTDTQYF. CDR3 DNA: TGCGCCAGCCGAATTATGGACGGCACAGATACGCAGTATTTT.